The T cell receptor (beta chain) described here comes from a study of blood T cell repertoires in COVID-19. About the research overall: COVID-19 samples, acute and convalescent, were from the United States, Italy and Spain.

CDR1 KGHSH and CDR2 LQKENI come from the germline V gene. The CDR3 is made up of 17 amino acids. V lost 2 bases to trimming and J lost 3 bases; unmatched junction nucleotides: 10. Only in-frame clones appear in the TCRdb table, and some are missing; sequencing was by immunoSEQ multiplex PCR. Of 200,000 or so clones listed, about 88% are singletons. Sequences were obtained from peripheral blood. The chain links TRBV18 to TRBJ1-2; 9 bases line up with TRBD1. The sequence derives from a man between 50 and 59 years old with COVID-19, enrolled during active disease. CDR3 protein: CASSPTQTGGADYGYTF. The CDR3 region has the DNA TGTGCCAGCTCACCAACGCAAACAGGGGGCGCGGACTATGGCTACACCTTC.